The clone carrying this T cell receptor (beta chain) occurred a few times. The entry originates in a study of spatial heterogeneity in lung cancer. As for time point: sample taken at primary tumor resection. Tumor, nontumor lung or frozen PBMC supplied whole RNA that was sequenced unsorted. TCRdb fed the 5' RACE reads into MiXCR, producing one record per CDR3 protein. The sample yields some 2,000 distinct CDR3 sequences, more than 6% seen once. V lost 0 bases, J lost 3 bases, and 5 bases stayed unmatched. Germline CDR1 is LNHDA and CDR2 is SQIVND (reference sequence). This CDR3 region has 17 residues. The specimen comprised normal lung tissue next to the tumor, sampled at surgery. This receptor was obtained from a female donor with early-stage non-small cell lung cancer. V usage is TRBV19 and J usage is TRBJ2-2, with TRBD1 identical over 9 bases. The CDR3 loop is CASSIDLWTGDTGELFF. CDR3 sequence (DNA): TGTGCCAGTAGTATAGATCTTTGGACAGGGGACACCGGGGAGCTGTTTTTT.